Shown below are 32 T cell receptor beta chains from a single sample sequenced in a study of OX40 agonist ivuxolimab in advanced cancers. Assay: immunoSEQ multiplex PCR; the TCRdb copy retains only in-frame clones and omits some. The sample holds fewer than 75,000 clones, 70% to 90% seen once. The sequences come from CD4+ or CD8+ T cells sorted from blood, collected in a trial of the OX40 agonist ivuxolimab. The receptors derive from an adult with an advanced solid tumor such as melanoma, head and neck, liver or kidney cancer.

The V gene is TRBV10-3, the J gene TRBJ2-5, with unresolved D. V was cut by 4 bases and J by 0 bases, with 9 bases left in between. The CDR3 consists of 14 residues. Looked up from germline, CDR1 is ENHRY and CDR2 is SYGVKD. Here the CDR3 DNA reads TGTGCCATCAGTGTTGGTACTGACCAAGAGACCCAGTACTTC. Its translation: CAISVGTDQETQYF.

V usage is TRBV7-2 and J usage is TRBJ2-4; a possible D gene is TRBD2 (6 bases). V lost 1 base and J lost 6, with 7 bases in between. The CDR3 has 13 amino acids. Germline CDR1 SGHTA, CDR2 FQGNSA. The CDR3 DNA reads TGTGCCAGCAGCTTAGGCGGGGTAAACATTCAGTACTTC. It codes for CASSLGGVNIQYF.

The V gene is TRBV7-3, the J gene TRBJ2-5; TRBD2 matches 8 bases. The V gene's germline CDR1 is SGHTA and CDR2 FQGTGA. The V segment lost 5 bases and the J segment 2 bases; nucleotides outside the gene matches: 7. This CDR3 spans 15 amino acids. The CDR3 bases are TGTGCCAGCAGCCCTCTTAGCGGGATTCAAGAGACCCAGTACTTC. Its translation is CASSPLSGIQETQYF.

The chain joins TRBV11-1 to TRBJ2-1; the D gene is possibly TRBD2 (6 bases). The V gene lost 1 base and the J gene lost 9 bases, with 13 bases spanning the gap. Germline-derived CDR1 and CDR2 are SGHAT and FQDESV (reference sequence). This CDR3 contains 14 residues. CDR3 sequence reads: CASSLGKGRGEQFF. Here the CDR3 DNA reads TGTGCCAGCAGCTTAGGTAAAGGGCGGGGTGAGCAGTTCTTC.

The gene calls are TRBV6-5 and TRBJ1-3; D is unresolved. Between the trimmed V and J ends, which lost 6 bases and 0 bases, there was a span of 12 bases. The length of the CDR3 is 15 residues. Germline V gene sequence: CDR1 MNHEY, CDR2 SVGAGI. CDR3 protein: CASSRGSSSGNTIYF. The CDR3 DNA reads as TGTGCCAGCAGCCGAGGTTCTAGCTCTGGAAACACCATATATTTT.

The rearrangement uses TRBV7-9 and TRBJ2-1; 7 nucleotides align to TRBD1. CDR1 is SEHNR and CDR2 is FQNEAQ in the germline V gene (reference sequence). V trimming: 5 bases; J trimming: 4 bases; junction bases outside the gene matches: 8. CDR3 size: 15 residues. CDR3 amino acids: CASSRPGQKYNEQFF. DNA for the CDR3: TGTGCCAGCAGCCGTCCGGGACAGAAGTACAATGAGCAGTTCTTC.

The chain uses TRBV19 and TRBJ2-3; tentatively, D is TRBD2 (5 bases). The CDR3 has 12 amino acids. V shed 5 bases and J shed 9 bases, with 12 bases lying between them. The germline V gene has CDR1 LNHDA and CDR2 SQIVND (reference sequence). CDR3 protein: CASSWNSGTQYF. The CDR3 coding sequence is TGTGCCAGTAGTTGGAACAGCGGAACGCAGTATTTT.

The genes are TRBV6-5 and TRBJ2-3; weak D call: TRBD1 (6 bases). Deletions cut 1 base from V and 2 bases from J, with 10 bases between. The CDR3 consists of 15 residues. Germline values: CDR1 MNHEY, CDR2 SVGAGI. As DNA, the CDR3 is TGTGCCAGCAGTTACTGGCCAGGGGCCACAGATACGCAGTATTTT. This gives the protein CASSYWPGATDTQYF.

The rearrangement joins TRBV27 to TRBJ2-2; D might be TRBD2 (5 bases). The germline V gene has CDR1 MNHEY and CDR2 SMNVEV (reference sequence). With 0 bases removed from V and 8 bases from J, the gap between germline ends came to 10 bases. This CDR3 contains 14 residues. CDR3 sequence reads: CASSLSRVGGELFF. The CDR3 DNA reads TGTGCCAGCAGTTTATCGCGGGTGGGGGGGGAGCTGTTTTTT.

The chain joins TRBV7-3 to TRBJ1-1, with D unresolved. CDR3 length equals 13 residues. V lost 5 bases and J lost 0, with 7 bases in between. Germline values: CDR1 SGHTA, CDR2 FQGTGA. Here the CDR3 reads CASSVTVNTEAFF. In DNA, the CDR3 is TGTGCCAGCAGCGTGACGGTGAACACTGAAGCTTTCTTT.

The V and J genes are TRBV2 and TRBJ2-2; D might be TRBD1 or TRBD2, each matching 5 bases. Germline V CDR1 and CDR2: SNHLY, FYNNEI. This CDR3 is built from 14 residues. The V and J ends lost 4 bases and 5 bases respectively, with 11 bases between them. The CDR3, as DNA: TGTGCCAGCAGTGTTCAGGGAGAGACCGGGGAGCTGTTTTTT. Translating gives CASSVQGETGELFF.

This chain links TRBV5-5 with TRBJ1-4; 9 bases are shared with TRBD1. This CDR3 contains 15 residues. The V segment lost 4 bases and the J segment 7 bases; nucleotides outside the gene matches: 8. Germline CDR1 SGHKS, CDR2 YYEKEE (reference sequence). The CDR3 region is CASSPTGGSFEKLFF. In DNA form, the CDR3 reads TGTGCCAGCAGCCCTACAGGGGGCTCGTTTGAAAAACTGTTTTTT.

The chain employs TRBV10-2 and TRBJ1-5; 10 bases align to TRBD1. This CDR3 is built from 15 residues. V shed 6 bases and J 2 bases; nucleotides not matched to a gene: 4. Germline V gives CDR1 WSHSY, CDR2 SAAADI. The CDR3, as DNA: TGCGCCAGCAGCTCCGGGACAGGGGGCAATCAGCCCCAGCATTTT. Amino acids: CASSSGTGGNQPQHF.

This chain connects TRBV4-3 to TRBJ2-7; no clear D gene. There are 19 residues in the CDR3. V lost 0 bases and J 5 bases, leaving 26 bases between the germline ends. Per germline, CDR1 LGHNA and CDR2 YSLEER. CDR3 protein: CASSQDWVPGVPARNEQYF. Written as DNA, the CDR3 is TGCGCCAGCAGCCAAGATTGGGTCCCTGGGGTACCAGCTCGGAACGAGCAGTACTTC.

The V call is TRBV2, the J call TRBJ1-2; D is uncertain. The V end was cut by 7 bases, the J end by 2 bases, with 5 bases between. The CDR3 covers 11 residues. CDR1 SNHLY and CDR2 FYNNEI come from the germline V gene. The CDR3 here is CASTRNYGYTF. The CDR3 DNA is TGTGCCAGCACGCGGAACTATGGCTACACCTTC.

The genes are TRBV7-9 and TRBJ1-2; unclear D gene. Germline-derived CDR1 and CDR2 are SEHNR and FQNEAQ (reference sequence). V lost 2 bases to trimming and J lost 0 bases, with 16 bases between them. The CDR3 contains 17 residues. CDR3 coding DNA: TGTGCCAGCAGCTTAAGGGCTCCAACTAACCCTAACTATGGCTACACCTTC. This codes for CASSLRAPTNPNYGYTF.

V is TRBV7-9 and J is TRBJ1-2, with D unclear. Germline CDR1 is SEHNR and CDR2 is FQNEAQ (reference sequence). Trimming took off 1 base at V and 2 bases at J, with 5 bases between the two ends. This CDR3 has 13 amino acids. The DNA of the CDR3 is TGTGCCAGCAGCTTAGGGCAGAACTATGGCTACACCTTC. Amino acids: CASSLGQNYGYTF.

The CDR3 DNA reads TGTGCCAGCAGTTTACGGCCAATCACAGATACGCAGTATTTT. This codes for CASSLRPITDTQYF. This rearrangement joins TRBV27 to TRBJ2-3, with D uncertain. Trimming cost V 2 bases and J 2 bases, with 8 bases left between them. The CDR3 is made up of 14 amino acids. CDR1 is MNHEY, CDR2 SMNVEV, per germline (reference sequence).

This chain uses TRBV10-3 with TRBJ2-3; 7 bases are shared with TRBD2. There are 14 residues in the CDR3. V shed 7 bases, J shed 2 bases, and the junction held 6 bases outside the gene matches. Germline CDR1 and CDR2: ENHRY and SYGVKD. The CDR3 reads CAIKDSGSTDTQYF. CDR3 nucleotides: TGTGCCATCAAGGATAGCGGGTCCACAGATACGCAGTATTTT.

This clone turned up a few times. The chain is built from TRBV6-1 and TRBJ1-1; D unresolved. The CDR3 length is 12 residues. In germline, CDR1 is MNHNS, CDR2 SASEGT. The ends were cut back, 8 bases at V and 1 base at J, with 8 bases in the middle. This CDR3 reads CASLRKNTEAFF. The CDR3 region has the DNA TGTGCCAGCTTGAGGAAGAACACTGAAGCTTTCTTT.

This clone occurred a few times. This chain joins TRBV10-1 and TRBJ2-2; 8 bases are a match to TRBD2. Germline lookup yields CDR1 WNHNN and CDR2 SYGVQD (reference sequence). J was trimmed by 5 bases and V by 3 bases; bases with no gene match: 8. CDR3 length: 16 residues. Here the CDR3 reads CASSDGVAGRTGELFF. CDR3 sequence (DNA): TGCGCCAGCAGTGATGGTGTAGCGGGGAGGACCGGGGAGCTGTTTTTT.

Concerning this clone itself: The junction shows a germline mismatch at one end, possibly a read error. The chain is built from TRBV28 and TRBJ2-3; the match to TRBD2 covers 10 bases. Germline CDR1 and CDR2: MDHEN and SYDVKM. There are 16 residues in the CDR3. The CDR3, as DNA: TGTGCCCGCAGCGGGGGGGGGAGCGGGCTAACAGATACGCAGTATTTT. Its translation is CARSGGGSGLTDTQYF.

The chain employs TRBV5-1 and TRBJ2-3; TRBD2 agrees at 9 bases. Germline lookup yields CDR1 SGHRS and CDR2 YFSETQ. V trimming: 4 bases; J trimming: 2 bases; junction bases outside the gene matches: 8. This CDR3 is built from 16 residues. CDR3 sequence reads: CASSPSGRSLTDTQYF. The CDR3 nucleotides read TGCGCCAGCAGCCCAAGCGGGAGGAGCCTCACAGATACGCAGTATTTT.

This clone has just a few counts. The CDR3 loop reads CASSLGHGYGYTF. The CDR3 DNA reads as TGTGCCAGCAGCTTAGGTCATGGCTATGGCTACACCTTC. The chain recombines TRBV7-9 with TRBJ1-2; D call uncertain. CDR1 and CDR2 (germline): SEHNR, FQNEAQ (reference sequence). This CDR3 contains 13 residues. V lost 1 base and J 4 bases, leaving 7 bases between the germline ends.

J is TRBJ2-5 and V is TRBV7-8; TRBD2 agrees at 7 bases. The CDR3 consists of 15 residues. V was pared by 1 base and J by 1 base, with 3 bases of the junction left unmatched. Germline values: CDR1 SGHVS, CDR2 FQNEAQ. The CDR3 coding sequence is TGTGCCAGCAGCTTAGTTGGGGGGGGCCAAGAGACCCAGTACTTC. Encoded protein: CASSLVGGGQETQYF.

The chain joins TRBV14 to TRBJ2-2, with D perhaps TRBD2 (7 bases). Trimming removed 6 bases at V and 2 bases at J, with 16 bases between. The CDR3 covers 16 residues. The germline CDR1 and CDR2 sequences are SGHDN and FVKESK. The CDR3 region is CASSPLPGGNTGELFF. The CDR3 coding sequence is TGTGCCAGCAGTCCTTTGCCGGGGGGCAACACCGGGGAGCTGTTTTTT.

This chain links TRBV6-6 with TRBJ2-3; perhaps D is TRBD1 or TRBD2 (5 bases each). Looked up from germline, CDR1 is MNHNY and CDR2 is SVGAGI (reference sequence). V lost 6 bases to trimming and J lost 0 bases, with 16 bases between them. This CDR3 is 16 amino acids long. As DNA, the CDR3 is TGTGCCAGCAGCCCGGGACGAAGAAAAAGCACAGATACGCAGTATTTT. Translated: CASSPGRRKSTDTQYF.

The chain recombines TRBV19 with TRBJ2-1, with 9 positions matching TRBD1. The V and J ends lost 5 bases and 2 bases, in that order; junction bases with no gene match: 4. Germline CDR1 reads LNHDA; CDR2 reads SQIVND (reference sequence). This CDR3 comprises 15 residues. CDR3 sequence reads: CASSWDRETYNEQFF. In DNA form, the CDR3 reads TGTGCCAGTAGTTGGGACAGGGAGACCTACAATGAGCAGTTCTTC. Drawing the rest from reference TRBV19 and TRBJ2-1, the complete variable domain is DGGITQSPKYLFRKEGQNVTLSCEQNLNHDAMYWYRQDPGQGLRLIYYSQIVNDFQKGDIAEGYSVSREKKESFPLTVTSAQKNPTAFYLCASSWDRETYNEQFFGPGTRLTVL.

Notes on this clone: This same CDR3 is encoded by further DNA sequences in the sample. The chain joins TRBV9 to TRBJ2-1; 9 nucleotides line up with TRBD2. The V and J ends lost 3 bases and 0 bases, in that order; junction bases with no gene match: 1. CDR3 size: 15 residues. The germline gives CDR1 SGDLS, CDR2 YYNGEE. CDR3 amino acids: CASSASGNSYNEQFF. The CDR3 DNA follows: TGTGCCAGCAGCGCTAGCGGGAACTCCTACAATGAGCAGTTCTTC.

The genes are TRBV7-9 and TRBJ1-2; D call uncertain. The CDR3 runs 15 residues. V shed 2 bases and J shed 0 bases, with 10 bases lying between them. CDR1 is SEHNR and CDR2 is FQNEAQ in the germline V gene (reference sequence). The CDR3 spells CASSLLATTNYGYTF. CDR3 sequence (DNA): TGTGCCAGCAGCTTATTGGCAACAACTAACTATGGCTACACCTTC.

This chain joins TRBV29-1 and TRBJ2-5; D is perhaps TRBD2 (7 bases). This CDR3 has 12 residues. V was pared by 6 bases and J by 5 bases, with 13 bases between. The V gene's germline CDR1 is SQVTM and CDR2 ANQGSEA. The CDR3 region is CSVAKGGETQYF. CDR3 bases: TGCAGCGTGGCCAAGGGGGGGGAGACCCAGTACTTC.

J is TRBJ1-6 and V is TRBV6-5; D gene ambiguous. The CDR3 runs 12 residues. The germline V gene has CDR1 MNHEY and CDR2 SVGAGI. Trimming removed 8 bases from V and 8 bases from J, with 10 bases in between. DNA for the CDR3: TGTGCCAGCCGACGCTCGGATTCACCCCTCCACTTT. Protein sequence: CASRRSDSPLHF.